This T cell receptor beta chain was retrieved from a study of shared clonotypes between healthy human individuals. Findings and limits, study-wide: With a handful of donors compared, roughly 4.9% of naive CD4 clonotypes were shared. Limitation of the genetic and exposure-history diversity represented came from the few donors.

A note on this clone: What it recognizes is unknown.

Genomic DNA per cell subset filled all wells of several immunoSEQ plates. TCRdb's copy holds only in-frame clones and misses some; the assay was immunoSEQ multiplex PCR. The table has around 1,900,000 clones, just under 95% seen once. CDR1 and CDR2 from the germline V gene are SGHRS and YFSETQ. The CDR3 totals 14 residues. V lost 7 bases to trimming and J lost 6 bases; unmatched junction nucleotides: 12. Naive CD8 cells lacked CD45RO, underwent positive selection for CCR7 and left out terminally differentiated effector memory CD45RA+ cells. Among the donors, all were Caucasian adults who lived in Nashville, Tennessee.

This TCR was recovered from a man aged 18 to 30 in good health. Some clones in this sample may be carry-over from other donors' samples. Sequences were obtained from naive CD8+ T cells from PBMCs. This sequence joins TRBV5-1 and TRBJ2-7; TRBD2 matches 8 bases. The DNA of the CDR3 is TGCGCCAGCTCTGCGGAGCGGGAGTGGGGCGAGCAGTACTTC. This translates into CASSAEREWGEQYF.